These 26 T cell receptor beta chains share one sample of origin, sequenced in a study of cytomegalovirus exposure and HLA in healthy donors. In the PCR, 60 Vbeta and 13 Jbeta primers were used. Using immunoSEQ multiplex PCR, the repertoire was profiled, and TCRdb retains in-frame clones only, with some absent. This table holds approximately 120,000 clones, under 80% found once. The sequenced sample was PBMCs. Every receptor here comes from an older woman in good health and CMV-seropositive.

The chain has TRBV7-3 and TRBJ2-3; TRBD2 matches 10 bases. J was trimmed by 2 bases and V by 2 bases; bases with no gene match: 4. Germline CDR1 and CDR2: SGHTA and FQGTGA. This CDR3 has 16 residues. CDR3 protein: CASSLGAGGPTDTQYF. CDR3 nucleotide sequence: TGTGCCAGCAGCTTAGGAGCGGGGGGGCCCACAGATACGCAGTATTTT.

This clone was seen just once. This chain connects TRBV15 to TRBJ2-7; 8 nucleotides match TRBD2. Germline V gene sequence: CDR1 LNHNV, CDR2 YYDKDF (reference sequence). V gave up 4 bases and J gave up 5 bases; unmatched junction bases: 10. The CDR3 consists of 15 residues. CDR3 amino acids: CATSMDRTSRHEQYF. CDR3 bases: TGTGCCACCAGCATGGACCGGACTAGCAGGCACGAGCAGTACTTC.

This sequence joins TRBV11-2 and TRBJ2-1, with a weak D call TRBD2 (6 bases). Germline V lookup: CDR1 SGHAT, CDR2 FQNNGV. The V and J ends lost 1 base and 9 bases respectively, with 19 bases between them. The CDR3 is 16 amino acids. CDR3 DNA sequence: TGTGCCAGCAGCTTAGTCGGGGGAACGAAGGCGGGTGAGCAGTTCTTC. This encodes CASSLVGGTKAGEQFF.

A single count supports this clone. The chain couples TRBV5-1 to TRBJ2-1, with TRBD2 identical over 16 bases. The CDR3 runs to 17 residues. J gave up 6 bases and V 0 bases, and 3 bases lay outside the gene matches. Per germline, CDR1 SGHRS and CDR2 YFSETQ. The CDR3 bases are TGCGCCAGCAGCTTGGAGGGACTAGCGGGGGGGTTCAATGAGCAGTTCTTC. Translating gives CASSLEGLAGGFNEQFF.

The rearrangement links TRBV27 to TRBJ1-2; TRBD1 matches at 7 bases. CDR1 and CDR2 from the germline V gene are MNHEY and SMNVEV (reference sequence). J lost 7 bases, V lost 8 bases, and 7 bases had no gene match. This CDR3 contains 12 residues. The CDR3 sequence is CASRTGVGGYTF. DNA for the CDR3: TGTGCCAGCCGTACAGGGGTGGGTGGCTACACCTTC.

CDR3 amino acids: CASKVNRGNEQYF. In nucleotides, the CDR3 is TGTGCCAGCAAAGTCAACAGGGGTAACGAGCAGTACTTC. The J gene is TRBJ2-7, the V gene TRBV2; 7 nucleotides match TRBD1. Per germline, CDR1 SNHLY and CDR2 FYNNEI. V shed 7 bases, J shed 5 bases, and the junction held 8 bases outside the gene matches. The CDR3 runs 13 residues.

In DNA form, the CDR3 reads TGTGCCAGCAGCACAGAGTTGGGTGACAATGAGCAGTTCTTC. Translated: CASSTELGDNEQFF. The chain carries TRBV7-6 and TRBJ2-1; D is unresolved. This CDR3 region has 14 residues. Germline V CDR1 and CDR2: SGHVS, FNYEAQ. The V and J ends lost 5 bases and 5 bases respectively, with 13 bases between them.

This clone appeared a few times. DNA for the CDR3: TGTGCCAGCAGGGCGGCCCGAGAACTGTTTTTT. Amino acid sequence: CASRAARELFF. The chain links TRBV2 to TRBJ1-4; D remains ambiguous. Germline assignment: CDR1 SNHLY and CDR2 FYNNEI. CDR3 length equals 11 residues. V gave up 6 bases and J gave up 12 bases, with 11 bases separating them.

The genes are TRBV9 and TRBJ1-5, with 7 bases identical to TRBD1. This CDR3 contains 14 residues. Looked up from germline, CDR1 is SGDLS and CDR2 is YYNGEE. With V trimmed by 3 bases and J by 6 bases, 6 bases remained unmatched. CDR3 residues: CASSEGAPSQPQHF. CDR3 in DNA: TGTGCCAGCAGCGAGGGGGCCCCAAGTCAGCCCCAGCATTTT.

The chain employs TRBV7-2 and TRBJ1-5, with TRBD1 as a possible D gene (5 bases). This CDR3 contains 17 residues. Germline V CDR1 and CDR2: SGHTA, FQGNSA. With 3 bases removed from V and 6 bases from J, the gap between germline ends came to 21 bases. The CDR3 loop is CASSFGGVRVSTQPQHF. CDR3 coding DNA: TGTGCCAGCAGCTTCGGGGGGGTCAGGGTCTCTACTCAGCCCCAGCATTTT.

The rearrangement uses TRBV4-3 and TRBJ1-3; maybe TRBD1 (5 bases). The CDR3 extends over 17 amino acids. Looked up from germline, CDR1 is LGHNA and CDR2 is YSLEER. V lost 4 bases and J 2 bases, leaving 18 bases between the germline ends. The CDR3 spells CASSRYTGASTGNTIYF. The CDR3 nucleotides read TGCGCCAGCAGCCGTTATACAGGAGCCTCGACTGGAAACACCATATATTTT.

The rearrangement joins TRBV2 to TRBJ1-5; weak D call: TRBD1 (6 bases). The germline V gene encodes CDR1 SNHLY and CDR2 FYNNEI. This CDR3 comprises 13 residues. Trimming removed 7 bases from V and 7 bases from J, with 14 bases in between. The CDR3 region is CASNSRQAQPQHF. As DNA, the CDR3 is TGTGCCAGCAACTCCCGACAGGCCCAGCCCCAGCATTTT.

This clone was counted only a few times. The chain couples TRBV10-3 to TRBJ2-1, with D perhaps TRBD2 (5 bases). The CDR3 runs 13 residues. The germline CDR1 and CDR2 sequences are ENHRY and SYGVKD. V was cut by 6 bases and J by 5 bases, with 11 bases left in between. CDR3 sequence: CAIRLGSDNEQFF. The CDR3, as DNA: TGTGCCATCAGACTAGGTAGCGACAATGAGCAGTTCTTC.

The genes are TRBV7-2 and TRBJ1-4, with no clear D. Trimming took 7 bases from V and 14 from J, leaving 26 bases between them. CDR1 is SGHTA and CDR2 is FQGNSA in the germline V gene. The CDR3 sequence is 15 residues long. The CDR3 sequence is CASTPSPTPGIHLFF. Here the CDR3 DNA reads TGTGCCAGCACCCCCTCCCCAACACCCGGGATACACCTGTTTTTT.

The CDR3 DNA follows: TGCAGCACCGGGACAGGGACCCTGAATGAGCAGTTCTTC. Its protein is CSTGTGTLNEQFF. The chain employs TRBV29-1 and TRBJ2-1; 9 nucleotides line up with TRBD1. Germline CDR1 is SQVTM and CDR2 is ANQGSEA. After removal of 8 bases from V and 7 bases from J, the junction contained 9 bases not matched to a gene. The CDR3 is made up of 13 amino acids.

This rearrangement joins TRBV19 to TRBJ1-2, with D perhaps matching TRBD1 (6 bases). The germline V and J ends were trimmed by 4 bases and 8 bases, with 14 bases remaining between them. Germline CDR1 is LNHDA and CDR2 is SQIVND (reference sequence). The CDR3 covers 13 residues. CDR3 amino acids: CASSTQGVRGYTF. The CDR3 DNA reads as TGTGCCAGTAGTACACAGGGAGTCCGGGGCTACACCTTC.

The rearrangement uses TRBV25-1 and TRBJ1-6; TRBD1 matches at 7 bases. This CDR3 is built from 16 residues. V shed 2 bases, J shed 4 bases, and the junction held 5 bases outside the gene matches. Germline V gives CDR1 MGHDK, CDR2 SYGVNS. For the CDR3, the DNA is TGTGCCAGCAGTGAACAGGGGACAGCTTATAATTCACCCCTCCACTTT. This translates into CASSEQGTAYNSPLHF.

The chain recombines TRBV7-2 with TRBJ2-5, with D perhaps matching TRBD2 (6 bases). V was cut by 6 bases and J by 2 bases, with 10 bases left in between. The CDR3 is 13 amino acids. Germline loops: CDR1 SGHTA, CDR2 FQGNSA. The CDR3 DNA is TGTGCCAGCAGTTGGGACTCGCAAGAGACCCAGTACTTC. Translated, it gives CASSWDSQETQYF.

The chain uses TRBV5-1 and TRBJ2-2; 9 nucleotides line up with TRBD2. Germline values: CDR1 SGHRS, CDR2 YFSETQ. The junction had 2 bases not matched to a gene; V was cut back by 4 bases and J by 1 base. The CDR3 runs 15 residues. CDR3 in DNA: TGCGCCAGCAGCCTACTAGCGGGGAACACCGGGGAGCTGTTTTTT. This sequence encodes CASSLLAGNTGELFF.

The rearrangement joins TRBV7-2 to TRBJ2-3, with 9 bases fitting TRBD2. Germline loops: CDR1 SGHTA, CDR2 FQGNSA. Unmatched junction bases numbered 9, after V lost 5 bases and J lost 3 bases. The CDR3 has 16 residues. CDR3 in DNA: TGTGCCAGCAGCGAGCAAAGCGGGAGGCAGACAGATACGCAGTATTTT. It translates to CASSEQSGRQTDTQYF. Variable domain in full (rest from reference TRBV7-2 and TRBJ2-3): GAGVSQSPSNKVTEKGKDVELRCDPISGHTALYWYRQSLGQGLEFLIYFQGNSAPDKSGLPSDRFSAERTGGSVSTLTIQRTQQEDSAVYLCASSEQSGRQTDTQYFGPGTRLTVL.

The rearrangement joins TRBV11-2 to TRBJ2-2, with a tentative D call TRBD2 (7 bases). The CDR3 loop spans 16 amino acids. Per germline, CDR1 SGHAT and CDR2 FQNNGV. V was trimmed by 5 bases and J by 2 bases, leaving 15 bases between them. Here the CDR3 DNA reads TGTGCCAGCAGCGGGGGGGCGGGAGTTAACACCGGGGAGCTGTTTTTT. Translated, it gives CASSGGAGVNTGELFF.

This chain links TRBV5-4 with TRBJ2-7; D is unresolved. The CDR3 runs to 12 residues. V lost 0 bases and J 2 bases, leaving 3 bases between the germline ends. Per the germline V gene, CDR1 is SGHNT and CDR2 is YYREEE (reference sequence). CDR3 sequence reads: CASSLDTYEQYF. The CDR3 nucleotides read TGTGCCAGCAGCTTGGACACCTACGAGCAGTACTTC.

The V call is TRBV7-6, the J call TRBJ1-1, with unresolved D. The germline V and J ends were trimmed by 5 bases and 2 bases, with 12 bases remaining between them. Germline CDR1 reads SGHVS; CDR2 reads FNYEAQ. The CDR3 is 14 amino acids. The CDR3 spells CASSVGQSNTEAFF. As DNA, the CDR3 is TGTGCCAGCAGCGTTGGGCAGAGTAACACTGAAGCTTTCTTT.

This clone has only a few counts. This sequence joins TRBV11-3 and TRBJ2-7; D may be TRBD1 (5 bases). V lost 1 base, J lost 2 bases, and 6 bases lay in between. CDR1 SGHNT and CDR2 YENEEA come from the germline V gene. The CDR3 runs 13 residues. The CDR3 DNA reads TGTGCCAGCAGCTTAGGACAGACCTACGAGCAGTACTTC. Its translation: CASSLGQTYEQYF. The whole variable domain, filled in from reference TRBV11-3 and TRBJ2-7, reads EAGVVQSPRYKIIEKKQPVAFWCNPISGHNTLYWYLQNLGQGPELLIRYENEEAVDDSQLPKDRFSAERLKGVDSTLKIQPAELGDSAVYLCASSLGQTYEQYFGPGTRLTVT.

Here the CDR3 DNA reads TGTGCCAGCAGTTCCCGGACGACTAGCGGGAGGAGCACAGATACGCAGTATTTT. Its protein is CASSSRTTSGRSTDTQYF. V gene TRBV27 combines with J gene TRBJ2-3; TRBD2 agrees at 13 bases. The CDR3 sequence is 18 residues long. Per the germline V gene, CDR1 is MNHEY and CDR2 is SMNVEV (reference sequence). V lost 4 bases and J lost 0; bases outside the gene matches: 7.

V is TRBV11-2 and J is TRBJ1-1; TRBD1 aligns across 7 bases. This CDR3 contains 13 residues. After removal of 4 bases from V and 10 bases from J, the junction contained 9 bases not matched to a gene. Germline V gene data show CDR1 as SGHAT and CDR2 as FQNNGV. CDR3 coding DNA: TGTGCCAGCAGCTGGGCGCAGGGGGTAGGAGCTTTCTTT. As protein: CASSWAQGVGAFF.